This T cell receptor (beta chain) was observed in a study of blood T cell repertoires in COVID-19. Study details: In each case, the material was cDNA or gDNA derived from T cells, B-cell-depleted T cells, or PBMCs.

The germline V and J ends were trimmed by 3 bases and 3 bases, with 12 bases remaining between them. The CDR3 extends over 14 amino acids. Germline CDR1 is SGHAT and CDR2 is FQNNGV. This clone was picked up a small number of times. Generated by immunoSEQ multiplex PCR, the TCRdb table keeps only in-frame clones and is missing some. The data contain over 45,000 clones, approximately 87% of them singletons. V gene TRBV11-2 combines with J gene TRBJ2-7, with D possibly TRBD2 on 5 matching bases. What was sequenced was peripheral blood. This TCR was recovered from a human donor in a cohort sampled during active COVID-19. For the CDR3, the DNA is TGTGCCAGCAGCTTGGTCCGGGGAAACTACGAGCAGTACTTC. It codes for CASSLVRGNYEQYF.